This entry concerns a single T cell receptor beta chain. Its specificity is not known. These data are taken from a study of circulating tumor DNA in untreated peripheral T-cell lymphoma. Study-level findings and limits: 30% to 40% of serially sampled patients cleared ctDNA after two cycles. In about four fifths of patients, tumor-specific clonotypes were identified.

Sequencing was performed with immunoSEQ multiplex PCR; in TCRdb, only in-frame clones are kept and a portion is missing. The data hold some 190 clones, with roughly 83% observed a single time. The CDR3 totals 14 residues. Germline values: CDR1 SGHTA, CDR2 FQGNSA. V lost 3 bases to trimming and J lost 4 bases, with 12 bases between them. The chain uses TRBV7-2 and TRBJ1-2; the D gene is possibly TRBD1 (6 bases). Sequencing was carried out using cell-free DNA from blood serum. The clonotype comes from a human donor with peripheral T-cell lymphoma. CDR3 region: CASSFPGQRYGYTF. For the CDR3, the DNA is TGTGCCAGCAGCTTTCCAGGACAGCGCTATGGCTACACCTTC. Using reference TRBV7-2 and TRBJ1-2 for the parts outside the CDR3, the full variable domain is GAGVSQSPSNKVTEKGKDVELRCDPISGHTALYWYRQSLGQGLEFLIYFQGNSAPDKSGLPSDRFSAERTGGSVSTLTIQRTQQEDSAVYLCASSFPGQRYGYTFGSGTRLTVV.